This TCR beta chain was obtained from a study of tumor-infiltrating lymphocytes in glioblastoma multiforme (dated by TCRdb to between 2016 and 2019). Looking at the study overall: To find out whether intratumoral genomic heterogeneity fosters TIL diversity, the study jointly investigated somatic mutations, TIL diversity and immune response activity. General findings and caveats noted by the study authors: RNA-based TCR sequencing may distort clone frequencies because T cells carry unequal numbers of TCR transcripts. Generalizability is limited because the TCR and somatic mutation analysis included only one glioblastoma patient. T cells were not sorted into functional subsets, which the authors noted as a future improvement.

A modified ARM-PCR protocol with multiple V-beta primers and a C-beta primer was used to build TCRB libraries from RNA via three nested multiplex PCR rounds. Starting from 0.5 to 0.6 ug of total RNA, TCRB-specific cDNA was synthesized using ProtoScript II Reverse Transcriptase and a C-beta primer. For the TCRB libraries, no unique molecular identifiers were described. In the third PCR, barcodes and adapters were added over about 24 cycles using Deep VentR (exo-) polymerase, and bands of 250-500 bp were then gel purified. TCRB libraries were sequenced on an Illumina HiSeq 2500 with 250 bp paired-end reads. In the source study's methods: The reads were cleaned with Trimmomatic, merged with FLASH and assigned V, D and J segments with MiGEC before being analyzed in VDJtools. Repertoire diversity was measured using the Shannon-Wiener diversity index, which was calculated with VDJtools. Using fastp at Q25 and MiXCR, TCRdb reprocessed the public reads and kept productive beta chains. For every CDR3 protein sequence, its rows merge into one entry that carries the most common genes and DNA. Clone size and V and J calls follow TCRdb, not the original study. The sample table contains 15,000 to 25,000 distinct CDR3 sequences; only one count was recorded for around 72% of them. Jointly, the top ten make up around 19% of the sample.

Judged by its sample share, this clonotype qualifies as large (0.1 to 1%). No antigen is known for it. The sample holds no much larger clone one base away, and base qualities are not on file. Total RNA was isolated from peripheral blood mononuclear cells with TRIzol reagent and was purified using the RNeasy kit. All RNA had OD 260/280 ratios above 1.9 and RNA integrity numbers above 6.5. CDR1 SGHAT and CDR2 FQNNGV are derived from the germline V gene. V lost 2 bases and J lost 8 bases; the stretch between them is 4 bases long. Including cysteine and phenylalanine, the CDR3 has 11 amino acids. Of the read, only the CDR3 DNA is kept; its 33 bases are in frame from base 1.

The origin of this receptor is a male donor with glioblastoma. The rearrangement combines TRBV11-2 with TRBJ2-1, with no confident D gene call. Sequences were obtained from peripheral blood. The CDR3 protein: CASSLFYEQFF. In nucleotides, the sequence is TGTGCCAGCAGCTTATTTTATGAGCAGTTCTTC.